This TCR beta chain was sequenced for a study of blood T cell repertoires in COVID-19. Germline-derived CDR1 and CDR2 are LGHNA and YSLEER. Unmatched junction bases numbered 6, after V lost 0 bases and J lost 6 bases. CDR3 length: 16 residues. The assay was immunoSEQ multiplex PCR, and TCRdb's table has in-frame clones only and misses some. The sample contains tens of thousands of clones, approximately 87% of which appear only once. The sequence was obtained from a human donor in a cohort sampled during active COVID-19. The sequenced material came from peripheral blood. The gene calls are TRBV4-3 and TRBJ2-3; 10 bases agree with TRBD2. As DNA, the CDR3 is TGCGCCAGCAGCCAAGATAGGGCTAGCGGGGGCGATACGCAGTATTTT. This codes for CASSQDRASGGDTQYF.